This TCR beta chain was sequenced for a study of identical twins. The CDR3 totals 17 residues. The germline gives CDR1 LGHNA, CDR2 YNFKEQ. The germline V and J ends were trimmed by 4 bases and 0 bases, with 17 bases remaining between them. The donors were all healthy and Caucasian. A universal primer binding site was introduced by template switching. The final cDNA contained unique molecular identifiers. Each CDR3 protein gets one entry after TCRdb re-called the 5' RACE reads with MiXCR. The repertoire holds roughly 240,000 distinct CDR3 sequences, with 5.5% to 7% as singletons. This clonotype occurred many times. These data are also associated with another study on yellow fever vaccine responses in identical twins.

The sequence came from a woman aged 18-29 years in good health. V usage is TRBV4-2 and J usage is TRBJ2-3; a possible D gene is TRBD1 (6 bases). Sequencing input: memory (CD45RO+) T cells sorted from blood. As DNA, the CDR3 is TGTGCCAGCAGCCTCTCGACAGGACTGGCTAGCACAGATACGCAGTATTTT. Its translation is CASSLSTGLASTDTQYF.